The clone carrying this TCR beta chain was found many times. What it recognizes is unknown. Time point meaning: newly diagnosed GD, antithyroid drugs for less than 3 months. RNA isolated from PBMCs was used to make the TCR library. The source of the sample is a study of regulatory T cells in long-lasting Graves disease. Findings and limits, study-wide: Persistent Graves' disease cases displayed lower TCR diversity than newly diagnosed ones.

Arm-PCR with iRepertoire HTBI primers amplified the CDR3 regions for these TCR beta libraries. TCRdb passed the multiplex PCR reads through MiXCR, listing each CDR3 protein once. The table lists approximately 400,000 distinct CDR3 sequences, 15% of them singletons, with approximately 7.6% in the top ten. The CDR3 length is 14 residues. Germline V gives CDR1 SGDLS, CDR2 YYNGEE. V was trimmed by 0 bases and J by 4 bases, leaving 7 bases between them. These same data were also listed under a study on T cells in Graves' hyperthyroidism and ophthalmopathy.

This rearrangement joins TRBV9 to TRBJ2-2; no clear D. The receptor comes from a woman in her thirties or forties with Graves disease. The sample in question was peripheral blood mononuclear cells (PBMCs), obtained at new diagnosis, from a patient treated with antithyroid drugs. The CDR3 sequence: CASSVGHATGELFF. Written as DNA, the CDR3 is TGTGCCAGCAGCGTAGGACATGCCACCGGGGAGCTGTTTTTT.